These T cell receptor beta chains were read from a single sample in a study of T cell responses to AZD1222 COVID-19 vaccine. Repertoires were generated with immunoSEQ multiplex PCR, while TCRdb's copy carries only in-frame clones and drops some. The sample comprises under 150,000 clones, approximately 90% of which are singletons, and 9.3% rests with the top ten. Specimen: peripheral blood, collected 28 days after the second AZD1222 dose. These receptors were taken from an adult who received the AZD1222 COVID-19 vaccine. Each CDR3 is given with its conserved first and last residue. The order of the fields is CDR3 protein, CDR3 DNA, D gene, J gene, V gene, clone size. A D gene is named only where the DNA matches it firmly. For some rows the clone size is stated as once, few or many, or as a class when expanded; others skip it.

CASNPRAAGELFF TGTGCCAGCAACCCCAGGGCGGCCGGGGAGCTGTTTTTT - TRBJ2-2 TRBV6-5 -
CASSPSRGGGYGYTF TGCGCCAGCAGCCCATCCAGGGGAGGGGGCTATGGCTACACCTTC - TRBJ1-2 TRBV5-1 -
CASSPNLVGYGYTF TGTGCCAGCAGCCCTAACCTTGTGGGCTATGGCTACACCTTC - TRBJ1-2 TRBV28 -
CASSGTGLGGYTF TGTGCCAGCAGCGGGACAGGGTTAGGCGGCTACACCTTC TRBD1 TRBJ1-2 TRBV3-1/TRBV3-2 -
CASILDRLNEKLFF TGTGCCAGCATTCTCGACAGGTTAAATGAAAAACTGTTTTTT - TRBJ1-4 TRBV6-6 -
CASSAYRGPNEKLFF TGTGCCAGCAGCGCCTACAGGGGGCCTAATGAAAAACTGTTTTTT TRBD1 TRBJ1-4 TRBV9 -
CASSTGLTGELFF TGTGCCAGTAGTACAGGGCTCACCGGGGAGCTGTTTTTT - TRBJ2-2 TRBV19 -
CASSSWTGQNEKLFF TGTGCCAGCAGCTCCTGGACAGGTCAGAATGAAAAACTGTTTTTT TRBD1 TRBJ1-4 TRBV7-8 -
CASRLPDRESNQPQHF TGTGCAAGTCGCTTACCGGACAGGGAAAGCAATCAGCCCCAGCATTTT - TRBJ1-5 TRBV12-2 -
CASSPRGRRTRDEKLFF TGCGCCAGCAGCCCAAGGGGTAGGCGGACGAGGGATGAAAAACTGTTTTTT - TRBJ1-4 TRBV4-1 few
CAISAQQSNYGYTF TGTGCCATCAGTGCCCAACAGAGTAACTATGGCTACACCTTC - TRBJ1-2 TRBV10-3 -
CASSQLLSGGGTDTQYF TGTGCCAGCAGCCAATTGTTGAGCGGGGGGGGCACAGATACGCAGTATTTT TRBD2 TRBJ2-3 TRBV4-2 -
CSASFQGSNQPQHF TGCAGTGCTAGTTTTCAGGGAAGCAATCAGCCCCAGCATTTT - TRBJ1-5 TRBV20-1 -
CASGARPMQYGYTF TGTGCCAGCGGAGCTAGACCGATGCAATATGGCTACACCTTC - TRBJ1-2 TRBV27 -
CASSQPIYTGVHGYTF TGTGCCAGTAGTCAACCGATCTATACGGGGGTTCACGGCTACACCTTC - TRBJ1-2 TRBV19 -
CASSPSAGLGYTF TGTGCCAGCAGCCCTTCAGCAGGGCTGGGCTACACCTTC - TRBJ1-2 TRBV11-2 -
CATAPRTLGLGTQYF TGTGCCACCGCCCCACGGACGCTGGGGTTAGGTACGCAGTATTTT - TRBJ2-3 TRBV6-5 -
CASSTAVIQGDQPQHF TGTGCCAGCAGCACCGCGGTTATACAGGGGGATCAGCCCCAGCATTTT TRBD1 TRBJ1-5 TRBV28 -
CASSFGQINYGYTF TGTGCCAGCAGTTTTGGGCAGATAAACTATGGCTACACCTTC - TRBJ1-2 TRBV6-5 -
CASSIARLMNTEAFF TGTGCCAGTAGTATAGCACGGCTCATGAACACTGAAGCTTTCTTT - TRBJ1-1 TRBV19 -
CAWNPTGSGELFF TGTGCCTGGAATCCGACAGGGTCAGGGGAGCTGTTTTTT TRBD1 TRBJ2-2 TRBV30 -
CASRGPANTEAFF TGTGCCAGCAGAGGGCCCGCGAACACTGAAGCTTTCTTT - TRBJ1-1 TRBV5-5 -
CASSWTSGGSYEQYF TGTGCCAGCAGCTGGACTAGCGGGGGATCCTACGAGCAGTACTTC TRBD2 TRBJ2-7 TRBV5-5 -
CASGSDRTLYGYTF TGTGCTAGTGGTTCCGACAGGACCCTCTATGGCTACACCTTC - TRBJ1-2 TRBV12-5 -
CASSLPITAQGGSNTEAFF TGTGCCAGCAGTTTACCCATCACCGCACAGGGGGGATCGAACACTGAAGCTTTCTTT TRBD1 TRBJ1-1 TRBV27 -
CASSMGLAGNTGELFF TGTGCCAGTAGTATGGGACTAGCGGGGAACACCGGGGAGCTGTTTTTT TRBD2 TRBJ2-2 TRBV19 -
CASSPPSGLAGRTEFF TGTGCCAGCTCACCACCTTCGGGACTAGCGGGACGGACGGAGTTCTTC TRBD2 TRBJ2-1 TRBV18 -
CASSRSGGYTF TGTGCCAGCAGCCGCTCCGGAGGGTACACCTTC - TRBJ1-2 TRBV3-1/TRBV3-2 -
CASSTGQLNSPLHF TGTGCCAGCAGTACGGGACAGCTCAATTCACCCCTCCACTTT TRBD1 TRBJ1-6 TRBV2 -
CASSPPERANYGYTF TGCGCCAGCAGCCCACCGGAGAGAGCTAACTATGGCTACACCTTC - TRBJ1-2 TRBV4-1 once
CATSDPGTGSGYTF TGTGCCACCAGTGACCCCGGGACAGGGAGCGGCTACACCTTC TRBD1 TRBJ1-2 TRBV24-1 -
CAINAGDNQPQHF TGTGCCATCAACGCAGGGGACAATCAGCCCCAGCATTTT - TRBJ1-5 TRBV10-3 -
CASSYADTEGNTIYF TGTGCCAGCAGTTACGCGGACACCGAGGGAAACACCATATATTTT - TRBJ1-3 TRBV6-2/TRBV6-3 once
CASTQGANTEAFF TGTGCCAGCACACAGGGGGCGAACACTGAAGCTTTCTTT TRBD1 TRBJ1-1 TRBV5-4 -
CASRTGSRSTEAFF TGTGCCAGCAGGACAGGGTCGAGGAGCACTGAAGCTTTCTTT TRBD1 TRBJ1-1 TRBV6-5 -
CAWSPQGSQPQHF TGTGCCTGGAGTCCGCAGGGAAGTCAGCCCCAGCATTTT - TRBJ1-5 TRBV30 -
CATSRDRSYTF TGTGCCACCAGCAGAGATCGGAGCTACACCTTC - TRBJ1-2 TRBV15 -
CASSSIDSYEQYF TGTGCCAGCAGCTCGATTGATTCCTACGAGCAGTACTTC - TRBJ2-7 TRBV5-6 -
CASRSGLASYNEQFF TGTGCCAGCAGGTCGGGACTAGCCTCCTACAATGAGCAGTTCTTC TRBD2 TRBJ2-1 TRBV28 -
CASSSPTGVISYEQYF TGTGCCAGCAGCTCCCCGACAGGGGTCATCTCCTACGAGCAGTACTTC TRBD1 TRBJ2-7 TRBV2 -
CASNVGGTEAFF TGTGCCAGCAACGTAGGAGGCACTGAAGCTTTCTTT - TRBJ1-1 TRBV7-2 -
CASSINENYGYTF TGTGCCAGTAGTATCAATGAAAACTATGGCTACACCTTC - TRBJ1-2 TRBV19 -
CASSDWDRGTEAFF TGTGCCAGCAGTGACTGGGACAGGGGAACTGAAGCTTTCTTT TRBD1 TRBJ1-1 TRBV6-4 -
CASSIAPTEAFF TGTGCCAGTAGTATAGCACCTACAGAAGCTTTCTTT - TRBJ1-1 TRBV19 -
CASSPDAGWLGYGYTF TGTGCCAGCAGCCCGGACGCGGGGTGGTTGGGTTATGGCTACACCTTC - TRBJ1-2 TRBV28 -
CATLSGSFNYGYTF TGTGCCACCCTAAGTGGGAGTTTTAACTATGGCTACACCTTC - TRBJ1-2 TRBV6-5 -
CASRRDSGGIRGGYTF TGTGCCAGCAGACGGGACAGTGGGGGTATACGGGGAGGCTACACCTTC TRBD1 TRBJ1-2 TRBV2 -
CASSQTWGTGVTDTQYF TGTGCCAGCAGCCAAACGTGGGGTACAGGGGTCACAGATACGCAGTATTTT TRBD1 TRBJ2-3 TRBV3-1/TRBV3-2 -
CASSPLRWGGRAGELFF TGTGCCAGCAGCCCCCTCCGATGGGGCGGGAGGGCCGGGGAGCTGTTTTTT TRBD2 TRBJ2-2 TRBV9 -
CASSLEGYGYTF TGTGCCAGCAGCCTCGAGGGGTATGGCTACACCTTC - TRBJ1-2 TRBV9 -
CASSPGPTTDTQYF TGTGCCAGCTCACCGGGACCGACTACAGATACGCAGTATTTT - TRBJ2-3 TRBV18 -
CASSRIVTGMGETQYF TGCGCCAGCAGCCGGATTGTAACAGGGATGGGAGAGACCCAGTACTTC - TRBJ2-5 TRBV5-1 -